Listed below are T cell receptor beta chains from one sample, sequenced in a study of blood T cell repertoires in COVID-19. Repertoires were generated with immunoSEQ multiplex PCR, while TCRdb's copy carries only in-frame clones and drops some. The repertoire consists of roughly 700,000 clones, with over 80% occurring once and the leading ten covering around 0.3%. The material sequenced was peripheral blood. These TCRs come from a woman between 18 and 29 years old with acute or convalescent COVID-19. CDR3s include the opening cysteine and the closing phenylalanine or tryptophan. Fields, in order: clone size, V gene, J gene, D gene, CDR3 DNA, CDR3 protein. D genes are given only for firm matches. Expanded clones are given a class, and other clones once, few, many or no size at all.

abundance: NA; v_gene: TRBV9; j_gene: TRBJ1-2; d_gene: NA; CDR3nt: TGTGCCAGCAGCGTAGGGAGGATAGCTCACTATGGCTACACCTTC; CDR3aa: CASSVGRIAHYGYTF
abundance: NA; v_gene: TRBV15; j_gene: TRBJ2-2; d_gene: NA; CDR3nt: TGTGCCACCAGCAGAGAAGGTTCCACCCACGCGCGGACCGGGGAGCTGTTTTTT; CDR3aa: CATSREGSTHARTGELFF
abundance: NA; v_gene: TRBV5-8; j_gene: TRBJ1-2; d_gene: TRBD1; CDR3nt: TGTGCCAGCAGCATCTCCGGGACAGCCTATGGCTACACCTTC; CDR3aa: CASSISGTAYGYTF
abundance: once; v_gene: TRBV5-1; j_gene: TRBJ1-4; d_gene: TRBD1; CDR3nt: TGCGCCAGCAGCTTGGGGGACAGGCATGCAACTAATGAAAAACTGTTTTTT; CDR3aa: CASSLGDRHATNEKLFF
abundance: NA; v_gene: TRBV30; j_gene: TRBJ1-1; d_gene: NA; CDR3nt: TGTGCCTGGAGTACGTTGACAGCGAACACTGAAGCTTTCTTT; CDR3aa: CAWSTLTANTEAFF
abundance: few; v_gene: TRBV3-1/TRBV3-2; j_gene: TRBJ1-4; d_gene: NA; CDR3nt: TGTGCCAGCAGCCAAGAACGACAGTACTTTTTT; CDR3aa: CASSQERQYFF
abundance: NA; v_gene: TRBV4-2; j_gene: TRBJ2-1; d_gene: NA; CDR3nt: TGTGCCAGCAGCCAAGATCAAGGAGGGGGCTCAACCTACAATGAGCAGTTCTTC; CDR3aa: CASSQDQGGGSTYNEQFF
abundance: NA; v_gene: TRBV28; j_gene: TRBJ1-1; d_gene: NA; CDR3nt: TGTGCCAGCAGTTTAGGCCTATCGGGCACTGAAGCTTTCTTT; CDR3aa: CASSLGLSGTEAFF
abundance: NA; v_gene: TRBV7-9; j_gene: TRBJ2-1; d_gene: NA; CDR3nt: TGTGCCAGCAGCTCGCAAGGACAGAGGAATGAGCAGTTCTTC; CDR3aa: CASSSQGQRNEQFF
abundance: NA; v_gene: TRBV7-2; j_gene: TRBJ2-3; d_gene: TRBD2; CDR3nt: TGTGCCAGCGACTTACTAGCGGGGGGGATCCGTCCCACAGATACGCAGTATTTT; CDR3aa: CASDLLAGGIRPTDTQYF
abundance: few; v_gene: TRBV5-6; j_gene: TRBJ1-1; d_gene: NA; CDR3nt: TGTGCCAGCAGCCCGGACAGTGACTACACTGAAGCTTTCTTT; CDR3aa: CASSPDSDYTEAFF
abundance: NA; v_gene: TRBV14; j_gene: TRBJ1-1; d_gene: NA; CDR3nt: TGTGCCAGCAGCCAAGCTCCCAGGAACACTGAAGCTTTCTTT; CDR3aa: CASSQAPRNTEAFF
abundance: NA; v_gene: TRBV28; j_gene: TRBJ1-5; d_gene: TRBD1; CDR3nt: TGTGCCAGCAGGGCAAACTCGGGACAGACCTCTTATAGCAATCAGCCCCAGCATTTT; CDR3aa: CASRANSGQTSYSNQPQHF
abundance: NA; v_gene: TRBV4-3; j_gene: TRBJ1-2; d_gene: NA; CDR3nt: TGCGCCAGCAGCCAAGATTCGAGAATCTATGGCTACACCTTC; CDR3aa: CASSQDSRIYGYTF
abundance: NA; v_gene: TRBV4-2; j_gene: TRBJ1-1; d_gene: TRBD1; CDR3nt: TGTGCCAGCAGCCAAGATTACGGACAGGGGAACACTGAAGCTTTCTTT; CDR3aa: CASSQDYGQGNTEAFF
abundance: NA; v_gene: TRBV4-2; j_gene: TRBJ1-3; d_gene: NA; CDR3nt: TGTGCCAGCAGCCAAGATTCATGGGGCGCGCCTGGAAACACCATATATTTT; CDR3aa: CASSQDSWGAPGNTIYF
abundance: NA; v_gene: TRBV9; j_gene: TRBJ1-1; d_gene: NA; CDR3nt: TGTGCCAGCAGCAGTAGCACAGGGAACACTGAAGCTTTCTTT; CDR3aa: CASSSSTGNTEAFF
abundance: NA; v_gene: TRBV5-6; j_gene: TRBJ2-3; d_gene: NA; CDR3nt: TGTGCCAGCAGCTTTAACGTCTTGCGCCCTAGCACAGATACGCAGTATTTT; CDR3aa: CASSFNVLRPSTDTQYF
abundance: NA; v_gene: TRBV28; j_gene: TRBJ2-4; d_gene: TRBD2; CDR3nt: TGTGCCAGCAGCGTCCCGGGACTAGCGGGGGCCGCCAAAAACATTCAGTACTTC; CDR3aa: CASSVPGLAGAAKNIQYF
abundance: NA; v_gene: TRBV11-2; j_gene: TRBJ1-2; d_gene: NA; CDR3nt: TGTGCCAGCAGCTTAGGGTGGGGAAGGGGTCGGGATGGCTACACCTTC; CDR3aa: CASSLGWGRGRDGYTF
abundance: NA; v_gene: TRBV7-7; j_gene: TRBJ1-1; d_gene: NA; CDR3nt: TGTGCCAGCAGCCACCGGGAGGGGACGGTCCCTGAAGCTTTCTTT; CDR3aa: CASSHREGTVPEAFF
abundance: NA; v_gene: TRBV27; j_gene: TRBJ1-6; d_gene: NA; CDR3nt: TGTGCCAGCGATCGGTTCTCCTATAATTCACCCCTCCACTTT; CDR3aa: CASDRFSYNSPLHF
abundance: NA; v_gene: TRBV7-9; j_gene: TRBJ1-1; d_gene: NA; CDR3nt: TGTGCCAGCAGGGAGGATCCCGGGGACACTGAAGCTTTCTTT; CDR3aa: CASREDPGDTEAFF
abundance: NA; v_gene: TRBV6-5; j_gene: TRBJ2-7; d_gene: TRBD2; CDR3nt: TGTGCCAGCAGAGTAGCGGGGGGGCGTTCCTACGAGCAGTACTTC; CDR3aa: CASRVAGGRSYEQYF
abundance: NA; v_gene: TRBV3-1/TRBV3-2; j_gene: TRBJ2-2; d_gene: NA; CDR3nt: TGTGCCAGCAGCCTGACTCTTGGGGTCAGCGGTTCCACCGGGGAGCTGTTTTTT; CDR3aa: CASSLTLGVSGSTGELFF
abundance: NA; v_gene: TRBV10-3; j_gene: TRBJ2-7; d_gene: NA; CDR3nt: TGTGCCATCAGTGAGGGGAGCTCCTACGAGCAGTACTTC; CDR3aa: CAISEGSSYEQYF
abundance: NA; v_gene: TRBV4-1; j_gene: TRBJ2-5; d_gene: TRBD2; CDR3nt: TGCGCCAGCAGCCAAGAGGTCGGACTAGCTCAGACCCAGTACTTC; CDR3aa: CASSQEVGLAQTQYF
abundance: NA; v_gene: TRBV23-1; j_gene: TRBJ1-2; d_gene: NA; CDR3nt: TGCGCCAGCAGTCATTGGGAGGGTTCCGCTAACTATGGCTACACCTTC; CDR3aa: CASSHWEGSANYGYTF
abundance: NA; v_gene: TRBV11-2; j_gene: TRBJ1-2; d_gene: TRBD1; CDR3nt: TGTGCCAGCAGCCCTCGGACAGGCCCGATATATGGCTACACCTTC; CDR3aa: CASSPRTGPIYGYTF
abundance: NA; v_gene: TRBV7-9; j_gene: TRBJ1-2; d_gene: NA; CDR3nt: TGTGCCAGCAGCTCCAGGCGGGGCAGGGCCTATGGCTACACCTTC; CDR3aa: CASSSRRGRAYGYTF
abundance: NA; v_gene: TRBV3-1/TRBV3-2; j_gene: TRBJ2-7; d_gene: NA; CDR3nt: TGTGCCAGCAGCCAAGATCAGGGCGGCGCGTCCTACGAGCAGTACTTC; CDR3aa: CASSQDQGGASYEQYF
abundance: NA; v_gene: TRBV2; j_gene: TRBJ2-7; d_gene: TRBD1; CDR3nt: TGTGCCAGCAGCGGCCGGACAGGGAACTACGAGCAGTACTTC; CDR3aa: CASSGRTGNYEQYF
abundance: NA; v_gene: TRBV4-1; j_gene: TRBJ1-2; d_gene: NA; CDR3nt: TGCGCCAGCAGCCAAGGCAGGGGATCCCGGGGCTACACCTTC; CDR3aa: CASSQGRGSRGYTF
abundance: NA; v_gene: TRBV11-2; j_gene: TRBJ1-6; d_gene: NA; CDR3nt: TGTGCCAGCAGCTTCCGAATCTCAGGGTCACCCCTCCACTTT; CDR3aa: CASSFRISGSPLHF
abundance: NA; v_gene: TRBV30; j_gene: TRBJ2-7; d_gene: NA; CDR3nt: TGTGCCTGGGGTGGACCAGGGGACGAGCAGTACTTC; CDR3aa: CAWGGPGDEQYF
abundance: NA; v_gene: TRBV6-5; j_gene: TRBJ1-1; d_gene: NA; CDR3nt: TGTGCCAGCAGTTACGGGGGGGGTGAAGCTTTCTTT; CDR3aa: CASSYGGGEAFF
abundance: NA; v_gene: TRBV25-1; j_gene: TRBJ2-6; d_gene: NA; CDR3nt: TGTGCCAGCAGAACATCTGGGGCCAACGTCCTGACTTTC; CDR3aa: CASRTSGANVLTF
abundance: NA; v_gene: TRBV19; j_gene: TRBJ2-1; d_gene: NA; CDR3nt: TGTGCCAGTACCAAGACAGGCTTATCCTACAATGAGCAGTTCTTC; CDR3aa: CASTKTGLSYNEQFF
abundance: NA; v_gene: TRBV10-3; j_gene: TRBJ2-3; d_gene: TRBD2; CDR3nt: TGTGCCATGGGACTAGCGGCTTCAGATACGCAGTATTTT; CDR3aa: CAMGLAASDTQYF
abundance: NA; v_gene: TRBV7-9; j_gene: TRBJ2-7; d_gene: NA; CDR3nt: TGTGCCAGCAGCTTAGTGGGGCCTGGGTACGAGCAGTACTTC; CDR3aa: CASSLVGPGYEQYF